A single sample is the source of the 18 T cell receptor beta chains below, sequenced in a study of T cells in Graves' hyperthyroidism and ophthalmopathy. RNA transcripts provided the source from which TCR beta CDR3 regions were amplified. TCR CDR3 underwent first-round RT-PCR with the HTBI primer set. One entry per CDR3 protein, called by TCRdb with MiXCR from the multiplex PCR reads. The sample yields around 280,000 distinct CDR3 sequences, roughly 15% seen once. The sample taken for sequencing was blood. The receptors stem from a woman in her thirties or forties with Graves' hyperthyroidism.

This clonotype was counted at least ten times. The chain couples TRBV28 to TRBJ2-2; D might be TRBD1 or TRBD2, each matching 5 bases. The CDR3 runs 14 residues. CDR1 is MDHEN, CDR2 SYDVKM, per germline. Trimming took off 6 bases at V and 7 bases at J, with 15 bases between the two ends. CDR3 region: CASSVTGEGGELFF. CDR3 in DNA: TGTGCCAGCAGCGTAACAGGCGAGGGCGGGGAGCTGTTTTTT.

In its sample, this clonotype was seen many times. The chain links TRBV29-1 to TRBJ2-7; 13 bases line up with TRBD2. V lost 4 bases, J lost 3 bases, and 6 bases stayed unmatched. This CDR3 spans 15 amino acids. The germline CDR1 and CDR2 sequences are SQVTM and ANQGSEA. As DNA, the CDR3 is TGCAGCGTTGGACAACTAGCGGGAGGGCTCTACGAGCAGTACTTC. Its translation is CSVGQLAGGLYEQYF.

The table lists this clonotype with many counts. CDR3 in DNA: TGTGCCAGCAGTTCCCAGAGAGAGACCCAGTACTTC. Encoded protein: CASSSQRETQYF. V is TRBV12-3 or TRBV12-4 and J is TRBJ2-5; D uncertain. The CDR3 is made up of 12 amino acids. V was cut by 4 bases and J by 4 bases, with 7 bases left in between.

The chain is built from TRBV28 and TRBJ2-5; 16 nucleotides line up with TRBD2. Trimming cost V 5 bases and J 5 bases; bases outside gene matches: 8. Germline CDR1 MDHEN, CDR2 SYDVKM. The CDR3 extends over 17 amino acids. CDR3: CASSRMGLAGGGETQYF. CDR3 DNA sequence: TGTGCCAGCAGTAGAATGGGACTAGCGGGAGGGGGGGAGACCCAGTACTTC.

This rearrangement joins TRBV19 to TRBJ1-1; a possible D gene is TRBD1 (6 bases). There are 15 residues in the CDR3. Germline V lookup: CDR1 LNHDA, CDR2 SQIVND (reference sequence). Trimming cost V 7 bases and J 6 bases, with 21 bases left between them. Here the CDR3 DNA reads TGTGCCAGTACGTTAACGGCACAGGGTGTAGCTGAAGCTTTCTTT. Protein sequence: CASTLTAQGVAEAFF.

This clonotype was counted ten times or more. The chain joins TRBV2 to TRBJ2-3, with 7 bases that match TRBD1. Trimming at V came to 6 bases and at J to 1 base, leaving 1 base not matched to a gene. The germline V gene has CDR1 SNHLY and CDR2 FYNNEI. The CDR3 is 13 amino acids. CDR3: CASSGQGTDTQYF. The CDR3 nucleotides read TGTGCCAGCAGCGGACAGGGCACAGATACGCAGTATTTT.

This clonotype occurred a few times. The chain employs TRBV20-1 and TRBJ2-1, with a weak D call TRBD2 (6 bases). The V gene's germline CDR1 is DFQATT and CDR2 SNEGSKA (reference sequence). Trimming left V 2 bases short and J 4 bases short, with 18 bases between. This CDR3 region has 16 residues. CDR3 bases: TGCAGTGCTAGAACGTTAGCGGAGGGGATTTACAATGAGCAGTTCTTC. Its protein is CSARTLAEGIYNEQFF.

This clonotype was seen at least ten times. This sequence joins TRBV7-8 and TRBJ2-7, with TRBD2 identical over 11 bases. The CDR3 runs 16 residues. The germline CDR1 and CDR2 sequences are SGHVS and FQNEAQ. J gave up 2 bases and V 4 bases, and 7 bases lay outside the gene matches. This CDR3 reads CASSSLAGGPAYEQYF. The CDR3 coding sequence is TGTGCCAGCAGCTCTTTAGCGGGAGGGCCGGCCTACGAGCAGTACTTC.

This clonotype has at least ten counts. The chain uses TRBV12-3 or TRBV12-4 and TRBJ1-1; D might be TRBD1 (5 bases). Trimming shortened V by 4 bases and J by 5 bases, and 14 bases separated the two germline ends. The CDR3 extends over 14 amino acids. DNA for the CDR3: TGTGCCAGCAGTTCAGGGTTGGGGGGGACTGAAGCTTTCTTT. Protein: CASSSGLGGTEAFF.

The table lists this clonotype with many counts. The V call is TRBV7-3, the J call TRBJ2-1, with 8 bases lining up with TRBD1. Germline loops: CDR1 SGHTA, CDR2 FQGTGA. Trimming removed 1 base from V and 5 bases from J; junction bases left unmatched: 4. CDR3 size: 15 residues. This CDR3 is CASSLSRTGNNEQFF. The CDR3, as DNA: TGTGCCAGCAGCTTAAGCAGGACAGGGAACAATGAGCAGTTCTTC.

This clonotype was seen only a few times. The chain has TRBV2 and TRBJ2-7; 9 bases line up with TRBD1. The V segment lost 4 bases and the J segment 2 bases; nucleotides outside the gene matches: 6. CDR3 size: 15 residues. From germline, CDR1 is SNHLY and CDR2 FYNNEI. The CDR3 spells CASSADRGRTYEQYF. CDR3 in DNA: TGTGCCAGCAGTGCGGACAGGGGCCGAACCTACGAGCAGTACTTC.

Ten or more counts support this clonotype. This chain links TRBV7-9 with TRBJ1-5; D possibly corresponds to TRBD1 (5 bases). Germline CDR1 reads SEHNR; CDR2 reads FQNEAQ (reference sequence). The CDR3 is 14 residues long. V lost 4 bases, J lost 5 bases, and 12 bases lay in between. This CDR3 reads CASSSDTGYQPQHF. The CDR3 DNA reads TGTGCCAGCAGCTCGGACACGGGGTATCAGCCCCAGCATTTT.

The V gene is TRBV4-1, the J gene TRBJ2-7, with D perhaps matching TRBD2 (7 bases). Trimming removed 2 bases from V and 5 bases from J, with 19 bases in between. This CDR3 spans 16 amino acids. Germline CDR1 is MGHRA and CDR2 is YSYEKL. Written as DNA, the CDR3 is TGCGCCAGCAGCCAACCCCTAGGAGAGCGGGACAACGAGCAGTACTTC. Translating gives CASSQPLGERDNEQYF.

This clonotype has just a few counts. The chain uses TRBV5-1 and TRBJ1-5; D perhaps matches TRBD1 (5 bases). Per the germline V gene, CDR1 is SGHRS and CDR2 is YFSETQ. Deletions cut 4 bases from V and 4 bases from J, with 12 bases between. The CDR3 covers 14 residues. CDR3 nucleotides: TGCGCCAGCAGCCCCGGGGCCCTTAATCAGCCCCAGCATTTT. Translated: CASSPGALNQPQHF.

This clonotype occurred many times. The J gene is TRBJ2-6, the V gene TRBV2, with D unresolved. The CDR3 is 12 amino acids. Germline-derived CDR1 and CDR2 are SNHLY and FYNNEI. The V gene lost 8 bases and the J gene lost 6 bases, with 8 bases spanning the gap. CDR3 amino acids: CASGFLANVLTF. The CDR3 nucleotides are TGTGCCAGCGGGTTTTTGGCCAACGTCCTGACTTTC.

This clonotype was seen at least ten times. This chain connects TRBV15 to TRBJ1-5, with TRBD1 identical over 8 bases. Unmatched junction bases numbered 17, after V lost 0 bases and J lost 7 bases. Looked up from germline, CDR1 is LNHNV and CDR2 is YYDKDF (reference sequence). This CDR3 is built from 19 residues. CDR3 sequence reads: CATSRDMAGGEGGGQPQHF. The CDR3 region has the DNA TGTGCCACCAGCAGAGATATGGCAGGGGGCGAAGGAGGTGGACAGCCCCAGCATTTT. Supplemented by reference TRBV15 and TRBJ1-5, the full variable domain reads DAMVIQNPRYQVTQFGKPVTLSCSQTLNHNVMYWYQQKSSQAPKLLFHYYDKDFNNEADTPDNFQSRRPNTSFCFLDIRSPGLGDTAMYLCATSRDMAGGEGGGQPQHFGDGTRLSIL.

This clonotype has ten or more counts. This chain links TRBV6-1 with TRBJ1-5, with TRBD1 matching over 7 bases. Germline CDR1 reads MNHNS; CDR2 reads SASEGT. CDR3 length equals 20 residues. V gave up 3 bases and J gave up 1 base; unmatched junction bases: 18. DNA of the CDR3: TGTGCCAGCAGTGACGAAGATAAAAGGACAGGTCCTCCGAGCAATCAGCCCCAGCATTTT. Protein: CASSDEDKRTGPPSNQPQHF.

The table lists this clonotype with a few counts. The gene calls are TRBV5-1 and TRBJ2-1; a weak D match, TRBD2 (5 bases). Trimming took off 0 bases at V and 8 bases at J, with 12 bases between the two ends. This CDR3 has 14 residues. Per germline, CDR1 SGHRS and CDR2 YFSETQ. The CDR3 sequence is CASSLVGQRHEQFF. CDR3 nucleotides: TGCGCCAGCAGCTTGGTTGGCCAGCGGCATGAGCAGTTCTTC. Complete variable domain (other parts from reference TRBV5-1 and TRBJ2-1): KAGVTQTPRYLIKTRGQQVTLSCSPISGHRSVSWYQQTPGQGLQFLFEYFSETQRNKGNFPGRFSGRQFSNSRSEMNVSTLELGDSALYLCASSLVGQRHEQFFGPGTRLTVL.